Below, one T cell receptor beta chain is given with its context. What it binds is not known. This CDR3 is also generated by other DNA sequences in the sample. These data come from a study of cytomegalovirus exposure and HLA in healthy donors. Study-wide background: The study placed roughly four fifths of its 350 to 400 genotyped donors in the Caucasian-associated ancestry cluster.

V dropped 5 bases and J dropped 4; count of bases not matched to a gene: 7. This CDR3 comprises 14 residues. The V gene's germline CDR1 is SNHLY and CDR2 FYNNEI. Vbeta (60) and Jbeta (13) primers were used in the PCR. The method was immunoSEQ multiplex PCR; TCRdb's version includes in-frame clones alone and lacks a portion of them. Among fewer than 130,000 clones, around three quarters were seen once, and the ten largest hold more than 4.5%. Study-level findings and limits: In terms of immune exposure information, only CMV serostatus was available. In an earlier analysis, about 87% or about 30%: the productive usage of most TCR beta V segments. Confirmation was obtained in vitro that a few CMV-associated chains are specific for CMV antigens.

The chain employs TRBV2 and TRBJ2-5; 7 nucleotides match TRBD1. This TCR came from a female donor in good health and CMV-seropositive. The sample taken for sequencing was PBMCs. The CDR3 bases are TGTGCCAGCAGTTCCAGGGGGTGGGGAGAGACCCAGTACTTC. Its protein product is CASSSRGWGETQYF.